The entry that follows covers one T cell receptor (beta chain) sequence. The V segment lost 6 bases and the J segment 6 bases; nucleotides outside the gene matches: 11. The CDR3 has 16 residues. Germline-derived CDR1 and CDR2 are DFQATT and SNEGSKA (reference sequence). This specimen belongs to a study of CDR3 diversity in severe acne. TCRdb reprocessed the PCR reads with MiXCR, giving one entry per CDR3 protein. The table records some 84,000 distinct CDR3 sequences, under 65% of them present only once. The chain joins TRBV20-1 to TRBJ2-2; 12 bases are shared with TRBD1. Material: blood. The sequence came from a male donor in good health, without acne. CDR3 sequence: CSAMVWGQGAPGELFF. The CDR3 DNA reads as TGCAGTGCCATGGTATGGGGACAGGGGGCACCCGGGGAGCTGTTTTTT.